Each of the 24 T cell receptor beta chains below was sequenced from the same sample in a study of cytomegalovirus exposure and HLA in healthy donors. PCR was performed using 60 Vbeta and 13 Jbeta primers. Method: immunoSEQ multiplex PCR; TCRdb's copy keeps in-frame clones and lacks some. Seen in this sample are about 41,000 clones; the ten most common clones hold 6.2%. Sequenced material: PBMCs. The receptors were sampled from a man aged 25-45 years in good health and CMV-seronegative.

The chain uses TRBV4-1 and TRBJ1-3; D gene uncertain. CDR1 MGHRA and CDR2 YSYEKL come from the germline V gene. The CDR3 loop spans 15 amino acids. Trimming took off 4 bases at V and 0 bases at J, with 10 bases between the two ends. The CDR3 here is CASSLRHTSGNTIYF. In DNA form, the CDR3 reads TGCGCCAGCAGCCTCCGACATACCTCTGGAAACACCATATATTTT.

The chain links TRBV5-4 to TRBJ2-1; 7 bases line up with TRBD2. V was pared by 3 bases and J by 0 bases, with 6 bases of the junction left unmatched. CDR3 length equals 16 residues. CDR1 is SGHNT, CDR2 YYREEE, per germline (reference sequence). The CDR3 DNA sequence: TGTGCCAGCAGCTCCAAGCGGGGAAGCTCCTACAATGAGCAGTTCTTC. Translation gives CASSSKRGSSYNEQFF. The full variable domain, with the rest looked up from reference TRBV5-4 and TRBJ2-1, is ETGVTQSPTHLIKTRGQQVTLRCSSQSGHNTVSWYQQALGQGPQFIFQYYREEENGRGNFPPRFSGLQFPNYSSELNVNALELDDSALYLCASSSKRGSSYNEQFFGPGTRLTVL.

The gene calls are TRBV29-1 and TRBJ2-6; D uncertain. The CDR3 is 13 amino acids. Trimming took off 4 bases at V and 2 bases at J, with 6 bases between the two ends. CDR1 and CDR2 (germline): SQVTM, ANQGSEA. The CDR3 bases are TGCAGCGTTGGTGGCACTGGGGCCAACGTCCTGACTTTC. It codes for CSVGGTGANVLTF.

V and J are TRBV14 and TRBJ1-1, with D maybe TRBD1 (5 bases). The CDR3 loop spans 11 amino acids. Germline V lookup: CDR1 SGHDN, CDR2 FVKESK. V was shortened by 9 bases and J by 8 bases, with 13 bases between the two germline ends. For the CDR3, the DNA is TGTGCCAGAAGCGCAGGGATAGAAGCTTTCTTT. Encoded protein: CARSAGIEAFF.

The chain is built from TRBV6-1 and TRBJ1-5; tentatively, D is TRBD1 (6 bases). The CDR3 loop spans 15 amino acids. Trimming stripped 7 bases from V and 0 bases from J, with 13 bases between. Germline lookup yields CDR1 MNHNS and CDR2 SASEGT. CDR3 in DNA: TGTGCCAGCATTCTCGGGACACATAGCAATCAGCCCCAGCATTTT. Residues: CASILGTHSNQPQHF.

The CDR3 reads CASSITGYNEKLFF. CDR3 coding DNA: TGTGCCAGCAGTATAACAGGGTACAATGAAAAACTGTTTTTT. The chain combines TRBV6-5 with TRBJ1-4, with D possibly TRBD1 on 6 matching bases. Deletions cut 5 bases from V and 5 bases from J, with 12 bases between. The germline V gene encodes CDR1 MNHEY and CDR2 SVGAGI. The CDR3 is made up of 14 amino acids.

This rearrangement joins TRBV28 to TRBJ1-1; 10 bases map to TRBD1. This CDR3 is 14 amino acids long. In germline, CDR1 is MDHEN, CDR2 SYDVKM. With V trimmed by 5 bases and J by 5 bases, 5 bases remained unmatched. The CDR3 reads CASSPRTGGTEAFF. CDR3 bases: TGTGCCAGCAGTCCACGGACAGGGGGGACTGAAGCTTTCTTT.

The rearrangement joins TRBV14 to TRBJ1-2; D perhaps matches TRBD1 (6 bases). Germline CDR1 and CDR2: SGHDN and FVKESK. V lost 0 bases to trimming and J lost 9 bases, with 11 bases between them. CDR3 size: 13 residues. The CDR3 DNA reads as TGTGCCAGCAGCCAAGACAGGGGATATCGCTACACCTTC. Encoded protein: CASSQDRGYRYTF.

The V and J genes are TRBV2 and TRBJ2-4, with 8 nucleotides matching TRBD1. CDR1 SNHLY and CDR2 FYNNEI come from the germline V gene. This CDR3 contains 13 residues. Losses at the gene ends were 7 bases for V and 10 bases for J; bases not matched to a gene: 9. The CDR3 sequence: CASITTGDRIQYF. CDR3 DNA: TGTGCCAGCATAACGACAGGGGACAGGATTCAGTACTTC.

The CDR3 reads CSVEGASGSSKNIQYF. The CDR3 DNA is TGCAGCGTTGAGGGGGCAAGCGGGAGTTCGAAAAACATTCAGTACTTC. The V call is TRBV29-1, the J call TRBJ2-4, with 8 nucleotides matching TRBD2. The ends lost 3 bases at V and 4 bases at J; junction bases unmatched: 11. The CDR3 is 16 amino acids. CDR1 and CDR2 from the germline V gene are SQVTM and ANQGSEA. Supplemented by reference TRBV29-1 and TRBJ2-4, the full variable domain reads SAVISQKPSRDICQRGTSLTIQCQVDSQVTMMFWYRQQPGQSLTLIATANQGSEATYESGFVIDKFPISRPNLTFSTLTVSNMSPEDSSIYLCSVEGASGSSKNIQYFGAGTRLSVL.

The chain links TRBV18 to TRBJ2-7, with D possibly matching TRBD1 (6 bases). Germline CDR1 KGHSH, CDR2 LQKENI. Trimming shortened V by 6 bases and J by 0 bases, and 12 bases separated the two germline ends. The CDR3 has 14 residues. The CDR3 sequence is CASSPDRYSYEQYF. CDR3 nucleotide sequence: TGTGCCAGCTCTCCCGACAGGTACTCCTACGAGCAGTACTTC.

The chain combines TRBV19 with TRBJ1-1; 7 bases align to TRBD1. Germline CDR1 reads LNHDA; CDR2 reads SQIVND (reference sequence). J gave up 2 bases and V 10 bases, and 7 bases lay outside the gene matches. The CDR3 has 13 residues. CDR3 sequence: CATKGQTNTEAFF. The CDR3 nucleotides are TGTGCCACAAAGGGACAGACAAACACTGAAGCTTTCTTT.

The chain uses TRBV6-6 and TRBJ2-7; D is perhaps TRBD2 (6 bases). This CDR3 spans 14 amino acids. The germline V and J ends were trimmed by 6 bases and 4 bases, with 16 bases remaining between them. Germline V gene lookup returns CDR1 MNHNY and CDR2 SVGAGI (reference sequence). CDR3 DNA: TGTGCCAGCAGCCCCACGGGAGTAATATACGAGCAGTACTTC. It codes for CASSPTGVIYEQYF.

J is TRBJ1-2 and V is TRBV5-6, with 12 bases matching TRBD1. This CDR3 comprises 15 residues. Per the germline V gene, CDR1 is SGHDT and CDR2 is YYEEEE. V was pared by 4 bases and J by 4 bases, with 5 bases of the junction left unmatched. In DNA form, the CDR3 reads TGTGCCAGCAGCGCGGGGACAGGGGGCTTCTATGGCTACACCTTC. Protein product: CASSAGTGGFYGYTF. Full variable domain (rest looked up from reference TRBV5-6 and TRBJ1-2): DAGVTQSPTHLIKTRGQQVTLRCSPKSGHDTVSWYQQALGQGPQFIFQYYEEEERQRGNFPDRFSGHQFPNYSSELNVNALLLGDSALYLCASSAGTGGFYGYTFGSGTRLTVV.

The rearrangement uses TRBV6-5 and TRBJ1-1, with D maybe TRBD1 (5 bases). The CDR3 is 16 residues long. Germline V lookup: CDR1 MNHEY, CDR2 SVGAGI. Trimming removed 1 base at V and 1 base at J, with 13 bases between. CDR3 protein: CASSYWDSGRNTEAFF. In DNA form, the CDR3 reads TGTGCCAGCAGTTACTGGGACTCCGGCCGGAACACTGAAGCTTTCTTT.

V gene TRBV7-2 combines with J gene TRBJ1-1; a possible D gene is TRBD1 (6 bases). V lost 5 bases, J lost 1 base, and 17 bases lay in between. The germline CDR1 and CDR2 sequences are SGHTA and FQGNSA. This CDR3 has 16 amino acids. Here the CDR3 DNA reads TGTGCCAGCAGCAAATTCGGACAGCTCCAGAACACTGAAGCTTTCTTT. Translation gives CASSKFGQLQNTEAFF.

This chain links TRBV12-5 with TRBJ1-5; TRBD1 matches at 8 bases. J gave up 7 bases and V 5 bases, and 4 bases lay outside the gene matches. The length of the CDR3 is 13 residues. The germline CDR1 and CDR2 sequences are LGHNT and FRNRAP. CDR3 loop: CASGLTGVQPQHF. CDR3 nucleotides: TGTGCTAGTGGTCTGACAGGGGTCCAGCCCCAGCATTTT.

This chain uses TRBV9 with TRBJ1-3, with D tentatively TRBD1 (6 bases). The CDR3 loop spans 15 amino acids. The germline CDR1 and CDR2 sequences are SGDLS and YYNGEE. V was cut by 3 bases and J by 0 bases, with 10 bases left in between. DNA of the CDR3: TGTGCCAGCAGCGAGACAGGAGTCTCTGGAAACACCATATATTTT. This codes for CASSETGVSGNTIYF.

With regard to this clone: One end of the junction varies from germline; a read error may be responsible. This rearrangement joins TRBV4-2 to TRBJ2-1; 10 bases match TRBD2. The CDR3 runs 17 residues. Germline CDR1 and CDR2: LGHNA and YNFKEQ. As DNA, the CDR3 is TGTGCCAGCAGCCCGCTTAGCGGGGGGCTCTCCGACAATGAGCAGTTCTTC. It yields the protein CASSPLSGGLSDNEQFF.

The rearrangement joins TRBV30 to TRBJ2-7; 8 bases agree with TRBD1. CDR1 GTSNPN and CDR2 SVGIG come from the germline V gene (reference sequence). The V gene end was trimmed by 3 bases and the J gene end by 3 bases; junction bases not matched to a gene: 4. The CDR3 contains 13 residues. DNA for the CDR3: TGTGCCTGGAGAGGGACAGGAGTCTACGAGCAGTACTTC. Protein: CAWRGTGVYEQYF.

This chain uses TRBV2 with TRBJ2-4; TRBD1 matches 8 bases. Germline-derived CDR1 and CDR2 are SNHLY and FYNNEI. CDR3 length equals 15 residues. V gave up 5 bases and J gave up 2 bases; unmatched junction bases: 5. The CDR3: CASSPTGASKNIQYF. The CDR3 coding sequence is TGTGCCAGCAGTCCGACAGGGGCCTCCAAAAACATTCAGTACTTC.

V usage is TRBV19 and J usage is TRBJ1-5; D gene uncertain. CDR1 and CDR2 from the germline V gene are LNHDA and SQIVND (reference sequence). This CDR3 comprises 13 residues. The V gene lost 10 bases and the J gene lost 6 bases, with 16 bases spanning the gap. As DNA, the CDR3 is TGTGCCACCACTAATGCGGTCGCTCAGCCCCAGCATTTT. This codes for CATTNAVAQPQHF.

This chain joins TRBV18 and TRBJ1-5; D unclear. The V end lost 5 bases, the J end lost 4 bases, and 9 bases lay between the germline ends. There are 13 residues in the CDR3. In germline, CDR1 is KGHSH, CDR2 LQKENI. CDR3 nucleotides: TGTGCCAGCTCAATGTCCGAGAATCAGCCCCAGCATTTT. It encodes CASSMSENQPQHF.

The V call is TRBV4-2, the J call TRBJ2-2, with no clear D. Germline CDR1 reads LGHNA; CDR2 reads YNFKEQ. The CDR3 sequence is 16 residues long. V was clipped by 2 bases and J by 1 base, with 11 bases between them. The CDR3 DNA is TGTGCCAGCAGCCAAACGAACTCTGTGAACACCGGGGAGCTGTTTTTT. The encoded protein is CASSQTNSVNTGELFF.